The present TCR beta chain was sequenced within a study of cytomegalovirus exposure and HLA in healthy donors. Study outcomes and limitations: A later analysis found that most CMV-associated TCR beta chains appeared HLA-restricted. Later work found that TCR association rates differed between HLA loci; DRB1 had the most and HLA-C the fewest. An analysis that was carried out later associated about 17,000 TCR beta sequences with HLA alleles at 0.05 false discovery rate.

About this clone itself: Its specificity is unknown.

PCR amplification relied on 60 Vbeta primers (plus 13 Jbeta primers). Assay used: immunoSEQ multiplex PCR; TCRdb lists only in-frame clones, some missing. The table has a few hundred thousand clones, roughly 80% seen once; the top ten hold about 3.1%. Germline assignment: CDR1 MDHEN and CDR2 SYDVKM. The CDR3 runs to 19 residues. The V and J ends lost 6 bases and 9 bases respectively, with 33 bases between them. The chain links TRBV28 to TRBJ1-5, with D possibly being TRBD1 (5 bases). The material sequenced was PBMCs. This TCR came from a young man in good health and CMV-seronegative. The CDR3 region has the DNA TGTGCCAGCAGGCCTTTGGGGGGGGTCGGGGGGATTTTTTTGGGGCCCCAGCATTTT. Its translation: CASRPLGGVGGIFLGPQHF.